The next 28 T cell receptor beta chains were all read from a single sample in a study of T cells in Graves' hyperthyroidism and ophthalmopathy. Researchers amplified the TCR beta CDR3 regions from RNA transcripts. The TCR CDR3 was amplified in a first-round RT-PCR using the HTBI primer set. TCRdb passed the multiplex PCR reads through MiXCR, listing each CDR3 protein once. Of around 250,000 distinct CDR3 sequences listed, roughly 15% are singletons. The sequencing input was blood. Every receptor here comes from a woman aged 40 to 50 with Graves' hyperthyroidism that later progressed to Graves' ophthalmopathy.

In its sample, this clonotype ranks as medium-sized. V gene TRBV2 combines with J gene TRBJ1-5; no firm D call. The germline CDR1 and CDR2 sequences are SNHLY and FYNNEI. V was clipped by 2 bases and J by 7 bases, with 6 bases between them. The CDR3 is 12 residues long. Here the CDR3 reads CASSEPGQPQHF. Here the CDR3 DNA reads TGTGCCAGCAGTGAACCGGGACAGCCCCAGCATTTT.

This clonotype was recorded at least ten times. The chain links TRBV27 to TRBJ1-1; possible D gene TRBD1, 6 bases. V lost 5 bases, J lost 0 bases, and 19 bases lay in between. CDR1 is MNHEY, CDR2 SMNVEV, per germline (reference sequence). This CDR3 contains 17 residues. CDR3 amino acids: CASSARGGSWLNTEAFF. In DNA form, the CDR3 reads TGTGCCAGCAGTGCCCGAGGGGGGAGTTGGTTGAACACTGAAGCTTTCTTT.

The chain combines TRBV4-1 with TRBJ2-1, with D perhaps TRBD2 (5 bases). The CDR3 loop spans 17 amino acids. Germline V gene data show CDR1 as MGHRA and CDR2 as YSYEKL. V shed 4 bases and J shed 0 bases, with 16 bases lying between them. Here the CDR3 DNA reads TGCGCCAGCAGCCCCCCCTTCGGGATTCGCTCCTACAATGAGCAGTTCTTC. Its protein product is CASSPPFGIRSYNEQFF.

This clonotype occurred many times. The chain joins TRBV12-3 or TRBV12-4 to TRBJ1-5; 7 bases are shared with TRBD1. The V segment lost 3 bases and the J segment 1 base; nucleotides outside the gene matches: 3. The CDR3 is 15 amino acids. The CDR3 DNA follows: TGTGCCAGCAGTTTGGCAGGGGGAAGCAATCAGCCCCAGCATTTT. Its protein product is CASSLAGGSNQPQHF.

This clonotype occurred many times. This chain joins TRBV10-1 and TRBJ2-3, with 13 bases lining up with TRBD2. V lost 2 bases and J lost 4; bases outside the gene matches: 0. The CDR3 runs to 15 residues. Looked up from germline, CDR1 is WNHNN and CDR2 is SYGVQD (reference sequence). The CDR3 spells CASSEGTSGADTQYF. CDR3 in DNA: TGCGCCAGCAGTGAGGGGACTAGCGGGGCAGATACGCAGTATTTT.

The table lists this clonotype with many counts. This sequence joins TRBV28 and TRBJ1-1; 7 nucleotides match TRBD1. The CDR3 runs 11 residues. The germline V gene has CDR1 MDHEN and CDR2 SYDVKM. Unmatched junction bases numbered 0, after V lost 4 bases and J lost 7 bases. The CDR3, as DNA: TGTGCCAGCAGTTACAGGGGTGAAGCTTTCTTT. It encodes CASSYRGEAFF.

This clonotype occurred many times. The chain carries TRBV12-3 or TRBV12-4 and TRBJ1-2; 9 bases fit TRBD1. The J segment lost 1 base and the V segment lost 4 bases, leaving 4 bases of the junction unmatched. The CDR3 totals 15 residues. The CDR3 loop is CASSSPGQGNYGYTF. The CDR3 DNA reads as TGTGCCAGCAGTTCACCGGGACAGGGTAACTATGGCTACACCTTC.

This clonotype was picked up many times. This sequence joins TRBV5-1 and TRBJ1-6; D perhaps matches TRBD1 (5 bases). The CDR3 has 13 amino acids. V dropped 5 bases and J dropped 6 bases, with 9 bases sitting between them. Germline values: CDR1 SGHRS, CDR2 YFSETQ. CDR3 sequence: CASRSGANSPLHF. The CDR3 nucleotides read TGCGCCAGCAGGTCTGGGGCTAATTCACCCCTCCACTTT.

This clonotype was found many times. This chain uses TRBV11-2 with TRBJ2-7; D gene uncertain. V shed 5 bases and J shed 4 bases, with 12 bases lying between them. CDR1 and CDR2 (germline): SGHAT, FQNNGV. This CDR3 region has 13 residues. CDR3 in amino acids: CASSLELGYEQYF. CDR3 bases: TGTGCCAGCAGCCTCGAGCTAGGGTACGAGCAGTACTTC. The whole variable domain, remainder taken from reference TRBV11-2 and TRBJ2-7, is EAGVAQSPRYKIIEKRQSVAFWCNPISGHATLYWYQQILGQGPKLLIQFQNNGVVDDSQLPKDRFSAERLKGVDSTLKIQPAKLEDSAVYLCASSLELGYEQYFGPGTRLTVT.

This clonotype was counted at least ten times. J is TRBJ2-1 and V is TRBV12-3 or TRBV12-4; D remains ambiguous. CDR3 length equals 17 residues. V lost 5 bases, J lost 4 bases, and 21 bases lay in between. As DNA, the CDR3 is TGTGCCAGCAGTACCTGGCTTCCTGGCGGTTCGTACAATGAGCAGTTCTTC. The encoded protein is CASSTWLPGGSYNEQFF.

Many counts were recorded for this clonotype. The J gene is TRBJ2-1, the V gene TRBV7-9; TRBD2 might be the D (5 bases). Trimming shortened V by 11 bases and J by 0 bases, and 17 bases separated the two germline ends. This CDR3 has 15 residues. Per germline, CDR1 SEHNR and CDR2 FQNEAQ (reference sequence). In DNA, the CDR3 is TGTGCCTCTTATCCCGACTATATCTCCTACAATGAGCAGTTCTTC. It is translated as CASYPDYISYNEQFF.

This clonotype appeared many times. The CDR3 DNA follows: TGTGCCAGCAGCTTAGATCAGGGTAGTGGGGTATACGAGCAGTACTTC. Its translation is CASSLDQGSGVYEQYF. V and J are TRBV11-2 and TRBJ2-7; perhaps TRBD1 as D (5 bases). Trimming left V 0 bases short and J 4 bases short, with 16 bases between. The CDR3 loop spans 16 amino acids. Germline V gene lookup returns CDR1 SGHAT and CDR2 FQNNGV.

The V call is TRBV6-6, the J call TRBJ2-1; tentative D call: TRBD2 (5 bases). The CDR3 is made up of 14 amino acids. Trimming took 2 bases from V and 8 from J, leaving 13 bases between them. Germline CDR1 reads MNHNY; CDR2 reads SVGAGI (reference sequence). CDR3 region: CASSYLKLVHEQFF. CDR3 bases: TGTGCCAGCAGTTACCTAAAACTAGTCCATGAGCAGTTCTTC.

Only a few counts were recorded for this clonotype. J is TRBJ2-2 and V is TRBV5-4, with TRBD2 as a possible D gene (5 bases). The CDR3 extends over 13 amino acids. Trimming shortened V by 6 bases and J by 3 bases, and 9 bases separated the two germline ends. The germline CDR1 and CDR2 sequences are SGHNT and YYREEE (reference sequence). The CDR3 here is CASNREYTGELFF. The DNA of the CDR3 is TGTGCCAGCAACCGGGAATACACCGGGGAGCTGTTTTTT.

This clonotype was counted at least ten times. The V and J genes are TRBV2 and TRBJ1-5; possibly TRBD1 for D (6 bases). V gave up 3 bases and J gave up 10 bases, with 19 bases separating them. Germline CDR1 is SNHLY and CDR2 is FYNNEI. The CDR3 has 15 residues. In DNA form, the CDR3 reads TGTGCCAGCAGTGAGGGGGCCCACAGGGCCAGCCCCCAGCATTTT. This codes for CASSEGAHRASPQHF.

This clonotype was found many times. The rearrangement joins TRBV12-3 or TRBV12-4 to TRBJ1-2; D is unclear. V shed 5 bases and J shed 5 bases, with 21 bases lying between them. CDR3 length equals 16 residues. CDR3 DNA: TGTGCCAGCAGTCCCAGGCCCTACACAGATACATATGGCTACACCTTC. It encodes CASSPRPYTDTYGYTF.

Many counts were recorded for this clonotype. The genes are TRBV27 and TRBJ1-4, with 9 nucleotides matching TRBD1. The CDR3 extends over 18 amino acids. Losses at the gene ends were 3 bases for V and 1 base for J; bases not matched to a gene: 9. The V gene's germline CDR1 is MNHEY and CDR2 SMNVEV (reference sequence). The CDR3 loop reads CASSFAAWTGVTNEKLFF. CDR3 sequence (DNA): TGTGCCAGCAGTTTCGCTGCTTGGACAGGGGTAACTAATGAAAAACTGTTTTTT.

The chain employs TRBV28 and TRBJ1-4, with TRBD1 as a possible D gene (5 bases). This CDR3 is 14 amino acids long. CDR1 is MDHEN and CDR2 is SYDVKM in the germline V gene. Trimming removed 6 bases at V and 7 bases at J, with 15 bases between. The DNA of the CDR3 is TGTGCCAGCAGCCCGGGACTATTGGGTGAAAAACTGTTTTTT. It yields the protein CASSPGLLGEKLFF.

This clonotype was observed at least ten times. V is TRBV28 and J is TRBJ1-5; 8 positions agree with TRBD1. From germline, CDR1 is MDHEN and CDR2 SYDVKM. V lost 4 bases to trimming and J lost 2 bases; unmatched junction nucleotides: 7. There are 16 residues in the CDR3. In nucleotides, the CDR3 is TGTGCCAGCAGTTCCACGACAGGGGATCGCAATCAGCCCCAGCATTTT. This gives the protein CASSSTTGDRNQPQHF.

This clonotype was seen repeatedly, ten times or more. Being one base from a much bigger clone, this may be a read error. This chain joins TRBV11-3 and TRBJ2-5; D is undetermined. Germline CDR1 and CDR2: SGHNT and YENEEA. The CDR3 spans 12 residues. DNA for the CDR3: TGTACCAGCAGTCGCTTCCAAGAGACCCAGTACTTC. This encodes CTSSRFQETQYF.

This clonotype has a count of ten or more. This rearrangement joins TRBV6-1 to TRBJ1-4, with D uncertain. Trimming cost V 2 bases and J 6 bases, with 16 bases left between them. This CDR3 is 16 amino acids long. Germline values: CDR1 MNHNS, CDR2 SASEGT. Here the CDR3 DNA reads TGTGCCAGCAGTGAATGGAACCTTCGCCCCGATGAAAAACTGTTTTTT. Translating it yields CASSEWNLRPDEKLFF.

This clonotype has at least ten counts. V and J are TRBV18 and TRBJ1-4; no definite D call. CDR1 is KGHSH, CDR2 LQKENI, per germline. Between the trimmed V and J ends, which lost 2 bases and 8 bases, there was a span of 9 bases. CDR3 length: 13 residues. The CDR3 protein is CASSPTEREKLFF. The CDR3 DNA reads as TGTGCCAGCTCACCAACCGAGCGGGAAAAACTGTTTTTT.

This clonotype appeared many times. This chain joins TRBV11-2 and TRBJ2-5; D may be TRBD2 (6 bases). The germline gives CDR1 SGHAT, CDR2 FQNNGV. The CDR3 is 15 amino acids. The V gene lost 3 bases and the J gene lost 4 bases, with 15 bases spanning the gap. The CDR3 protein is CASSFRGGISETQYF. The CDR3 DNA follows: TGTGCCAGCAGCTTTCGCGGCGGGATTTCAGAGACCCAGTACTTC.

This clonotype occurred many times. The rearrangement joins TRBV19 to TRBJ2-1; perhaps TRBD2 as D (5 bases). This CDR3 spans 15 amino acids. V gave up 3 bases and J gave up 4 bases, with 13 bases separating them. CDR1 is LNHDA and CDR2 is SQIVND in the germline V gene (reference sequence). The CDR3, as DNA: TGTGCCAGTAGTATTGAACTAGAGGTGTACAATGAGCAGTTCTTC. Translation: CASSIELEVYNEQFF.

The V and J genes are TRBV6-2 or TRBV6-3 and TRBJ2-5; TRBD2 agrees at 9 bases. The CDR3 is 16 amino acids. Germline V gene lookup returns CDR1 MNHEY and CDR2 SVGEGT. The trim removed 2 bases at V and 4 bases at J, leaving 8 bases unmatched. The CDR3: CASSYGSGSGSETQYF. The CDR3 DNA is TGTGCCAGCAGTTACGGTAGCGGGAGTGGGTCAGAGACCCAGTACTTC.

In its sample, this clonotype was seen many times. The rearrangement links TRBV14 to TRBJ1-1; no firm D call. The CDR3 is 15 residues long. V lost 3 bases and J lost 2, with 13 bases in between. Germline V gives CDR1 SGHDN, CDR2 FVKESK. The CDR3: CASSHRWGRNTEAFF. Here the CDR3 DNA reads TGTGCCAGCAGCCATCGGTGGGGTCGTAACACTGAAGCTTTCTTT.

Turning to this clonotype: A single base separates this from a much larger clone, so it may be a read error. The chain recombines TRBV20-1 with TRBJ2-1; maybe TRBD2 (5 bases). Deletions cut 3 bases from V and 1 base from J, with 7 bases between. This CDR3 spans 13 amino acids. From germline, CDR1 is DFQATT and CDR2 SNEGSKA (reference sequence). The DNA of the CDR3 is TGCAGTGCTAGGGCGGGTTCCTACAATGAGCAGTTCTTC. It specifies CSARAGSYNEQFF.

As for this clonotype: A read error may produce the germline difference seen at one junction end. V is TRBV19 and J is TRBJ1-1; D is perhaps TRBD1 (5 bases). This CDR3 is 17 amino acids long. Germline V CDR1 and CDR2: LNHDA, SQIVND (reference sequence). In DNA, the CDR3 is TGTGCTAGTAGTATGGACGGTCGTGTCCAGGGAGACACTGAAGCTTTCTTT. Translation: CASSMDGRVQGDTEAFF.